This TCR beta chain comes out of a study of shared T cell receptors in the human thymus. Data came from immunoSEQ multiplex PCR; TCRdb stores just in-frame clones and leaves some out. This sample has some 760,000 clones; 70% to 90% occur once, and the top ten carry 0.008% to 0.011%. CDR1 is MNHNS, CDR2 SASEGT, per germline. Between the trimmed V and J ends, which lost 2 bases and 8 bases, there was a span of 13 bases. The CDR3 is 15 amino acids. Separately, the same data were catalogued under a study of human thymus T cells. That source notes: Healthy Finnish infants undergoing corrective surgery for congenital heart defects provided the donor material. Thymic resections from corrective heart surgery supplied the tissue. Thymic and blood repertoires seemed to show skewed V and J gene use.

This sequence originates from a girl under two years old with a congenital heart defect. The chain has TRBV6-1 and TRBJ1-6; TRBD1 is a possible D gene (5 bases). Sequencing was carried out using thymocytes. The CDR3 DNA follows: TGTGCCAGCAGTGAAAGTTCCAGGGAGGATTCACCCCTCCACTTT. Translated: CASSESSREDSPLHF.